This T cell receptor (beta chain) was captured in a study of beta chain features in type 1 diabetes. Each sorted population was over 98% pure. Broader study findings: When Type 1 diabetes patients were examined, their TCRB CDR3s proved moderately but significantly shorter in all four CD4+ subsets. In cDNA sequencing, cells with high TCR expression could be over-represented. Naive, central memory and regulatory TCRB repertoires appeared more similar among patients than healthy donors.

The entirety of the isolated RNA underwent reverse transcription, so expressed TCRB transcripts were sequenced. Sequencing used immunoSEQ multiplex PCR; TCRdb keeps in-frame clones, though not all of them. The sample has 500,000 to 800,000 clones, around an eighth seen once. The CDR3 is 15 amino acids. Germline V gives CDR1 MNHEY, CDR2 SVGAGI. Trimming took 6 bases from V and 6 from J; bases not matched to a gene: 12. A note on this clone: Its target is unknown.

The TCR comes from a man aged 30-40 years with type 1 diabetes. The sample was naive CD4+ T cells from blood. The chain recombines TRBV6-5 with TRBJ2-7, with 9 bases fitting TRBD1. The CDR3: CASRLTGTGSGEQYF. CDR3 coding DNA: TGTGCCAGCAGGCTGACCGGGACAGGGTCAGGCGAGCAGTACTTC.